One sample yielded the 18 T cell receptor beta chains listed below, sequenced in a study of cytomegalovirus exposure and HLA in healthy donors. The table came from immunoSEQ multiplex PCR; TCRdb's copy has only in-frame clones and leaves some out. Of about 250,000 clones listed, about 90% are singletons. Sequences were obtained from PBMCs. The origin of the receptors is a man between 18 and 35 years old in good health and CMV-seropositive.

The CDR3 nucleotides are TGCGCCAGCAGCCAGGGGACGGGCAATCGAGCCCAGCATTTT. It translates to CASSQGTGNRAQHF. The chain couples TRBV4-3 to TRBJ1-5; TRBD1 is a possible D gene (5 bases). V was pared by 3 bases and J by 11 bases, with 17 bases between. The CDR3 totals 14 residues. Germline-derived CDR1 and CDR2 are LGHNA and YSLEER.

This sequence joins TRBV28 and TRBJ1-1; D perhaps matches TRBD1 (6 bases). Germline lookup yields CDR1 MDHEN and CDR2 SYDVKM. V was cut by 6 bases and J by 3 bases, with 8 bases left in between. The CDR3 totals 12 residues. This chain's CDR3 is CASRAGDTEAFF. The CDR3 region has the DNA TGTGCCAGCAGGGCAGGGGACACTGAAGCTTTCTTT.

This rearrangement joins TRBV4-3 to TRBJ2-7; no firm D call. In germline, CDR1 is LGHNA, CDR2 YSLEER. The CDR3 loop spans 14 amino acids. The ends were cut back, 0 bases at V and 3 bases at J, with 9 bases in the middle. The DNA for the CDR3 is TGCGCCAGCAGCCAAGATCTGGGTCTCTACGAGCAGTACTTC. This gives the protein CASSQDLGLYEQYF.

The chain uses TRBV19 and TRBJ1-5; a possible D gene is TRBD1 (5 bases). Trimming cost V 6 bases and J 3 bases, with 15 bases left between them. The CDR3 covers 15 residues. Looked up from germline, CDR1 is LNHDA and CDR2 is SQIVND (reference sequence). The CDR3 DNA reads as TGTGCCAGTAGCCGACAGCAGCGTCACAATCAGCCCCAGCATTTT. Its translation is CASSRQQRHNQPQHF. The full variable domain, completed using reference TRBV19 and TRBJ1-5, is DGGITQSPKYLFRKEGQNVTLSCEQNLNHDAMYWYRQDPGQGLRLIYYSQIVNDFQKGDIAEGYSVSREKKESFPLTVTSAQKNPTAFYLCASSRQQRHNQPQHFGDGTRLSIL.

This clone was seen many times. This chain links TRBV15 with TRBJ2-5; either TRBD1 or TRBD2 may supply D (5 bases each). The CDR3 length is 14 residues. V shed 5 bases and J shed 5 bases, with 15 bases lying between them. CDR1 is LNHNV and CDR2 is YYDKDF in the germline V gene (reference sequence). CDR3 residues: CATSLGVGRETQYF. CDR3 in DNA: TGTGCCACCAGCTTGGGGGTGGGCAGGGAGACCCAGTACTTC. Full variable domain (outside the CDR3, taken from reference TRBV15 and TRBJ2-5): DAMVIQNPRYQVTQFGKPVTLSCSQTLNHNVMYWYQQKSSQAPKLLFHYYDKDFNNEADTPDNFQSRRPNTSFCFLDIRSPGLGDTAMYLCATSLGVGRETQYFGPGTRLLVL.

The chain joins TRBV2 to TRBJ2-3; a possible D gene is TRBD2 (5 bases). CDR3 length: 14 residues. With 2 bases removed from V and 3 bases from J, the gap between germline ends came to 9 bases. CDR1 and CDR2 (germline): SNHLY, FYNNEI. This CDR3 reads CASSELAGTDTQYF. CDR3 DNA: TGTGCCAGCAGTGAACTAGCCGGGACAGATACGCAGTATTTT.

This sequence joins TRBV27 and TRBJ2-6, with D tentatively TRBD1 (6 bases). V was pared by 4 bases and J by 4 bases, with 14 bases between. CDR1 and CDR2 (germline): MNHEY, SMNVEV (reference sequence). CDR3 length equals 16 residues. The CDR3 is CASSSHTGTGANVLTF. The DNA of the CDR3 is TGTGCCAGCAGTTCTCATACAGGGACCGGGGCCAACGTCCTGACTTTC.

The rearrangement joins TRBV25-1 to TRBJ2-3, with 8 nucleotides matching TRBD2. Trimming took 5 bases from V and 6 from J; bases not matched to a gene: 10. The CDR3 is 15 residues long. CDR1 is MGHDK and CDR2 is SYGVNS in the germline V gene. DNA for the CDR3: TGTGCCAGCAGTCCCGGGACTAGTTTTTCTGATACGCAGTATTTT. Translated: CASSPGTSFSDTQYF.

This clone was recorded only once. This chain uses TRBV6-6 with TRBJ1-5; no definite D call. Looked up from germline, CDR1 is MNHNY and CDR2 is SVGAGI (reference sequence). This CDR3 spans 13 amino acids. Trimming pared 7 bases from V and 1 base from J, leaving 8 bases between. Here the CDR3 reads CASNGQSNQPQHF. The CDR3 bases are TGTGCCAGCAACGGTCAAAGCAATCAGCCCCAGCATTTT.

CDR3 residues: CASSPGSGNQPQHF. As DNA, the CDR3 is TGTGCCAGCAGCCCGGGGTCGGGCAATCAGCCCCAGCATTTT. The J gene is TRBJ1-5, the V gene TRBV7-9, with D unresolved. With 5 bases removed from V and 2 bases from J, the gap between germline ends came to 10 bases. CDR1 is SEHNR, CDR2 FQNEAQ, per germline (reference sequence). This CDR3 is built from 14 residues.

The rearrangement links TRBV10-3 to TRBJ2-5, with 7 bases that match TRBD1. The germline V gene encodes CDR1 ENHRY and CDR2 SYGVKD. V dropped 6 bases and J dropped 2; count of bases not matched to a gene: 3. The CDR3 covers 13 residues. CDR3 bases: TGTGCCATCAGATCGACAGGGCAAGAGACCCAGTACTTC. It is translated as CAIRSTGQETQYF.

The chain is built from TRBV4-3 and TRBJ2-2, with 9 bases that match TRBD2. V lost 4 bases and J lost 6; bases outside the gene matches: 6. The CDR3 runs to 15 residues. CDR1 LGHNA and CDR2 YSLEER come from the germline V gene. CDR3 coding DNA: TGCGCCAGCAGCCCGGGACTAGCAAGTGCCGGGGAGCTGTTTTTT. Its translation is CASSPGLASAGELFF.

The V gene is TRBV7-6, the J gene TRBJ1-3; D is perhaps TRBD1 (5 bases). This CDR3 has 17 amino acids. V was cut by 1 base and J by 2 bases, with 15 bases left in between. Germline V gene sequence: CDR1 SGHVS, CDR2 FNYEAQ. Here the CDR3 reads CASSLGAGLRAGNTIYF. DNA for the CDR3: TGTGCCAGCAGCTTAGGAGCAGGGCTGAGGGCTGGAAACACCATATATTTT.

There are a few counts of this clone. DNA for the CDR3: TGTGCCAGCACCTCAGGGGGATCCGGAAACACCATATATTTT. It specifies CASTSGGSGNTIYF. The chain uses TRBV6-5 and TRBJ1-3, with 7 bases identical to TRBD1. The V gene's germline CDR1 is MNHEY and CDR2 SVGAGI. The CDR3 extends over 14 amino acids. V shed 7 bases, J shed 4 bases, and the junction held 7 bases outside the gene matches.

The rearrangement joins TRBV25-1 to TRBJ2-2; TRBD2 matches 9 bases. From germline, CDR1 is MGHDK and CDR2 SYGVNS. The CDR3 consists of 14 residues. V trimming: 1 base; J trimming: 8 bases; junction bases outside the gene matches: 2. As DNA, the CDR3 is TGTGCCAGCAGTGAATGGCTAGCGGGAGGGGAGCTGTTTTTT. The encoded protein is CASSEWLAGGELFF.

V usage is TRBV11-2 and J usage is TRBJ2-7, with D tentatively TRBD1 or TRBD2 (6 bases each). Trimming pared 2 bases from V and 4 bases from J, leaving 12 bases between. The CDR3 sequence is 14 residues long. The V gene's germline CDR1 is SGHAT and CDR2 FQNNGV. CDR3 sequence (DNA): TGTGCCAGCAGCTTATTAAGGGGGGATTACGAGCAGTACTTC. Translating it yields CASSLLRGDYEQYF.

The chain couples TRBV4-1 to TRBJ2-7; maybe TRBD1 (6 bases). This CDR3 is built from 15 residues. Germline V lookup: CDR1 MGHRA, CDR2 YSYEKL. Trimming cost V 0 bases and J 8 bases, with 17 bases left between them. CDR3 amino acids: CASSQDSGLGAKQYF. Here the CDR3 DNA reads TGCGCCAGCAGCCAAGACTCGGGCTTGGGGGCGAAGCAGTACTTC.

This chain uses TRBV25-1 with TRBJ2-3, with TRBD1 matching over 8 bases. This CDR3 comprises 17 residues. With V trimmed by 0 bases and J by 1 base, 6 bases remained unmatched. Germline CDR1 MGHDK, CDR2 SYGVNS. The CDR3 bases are TGTGCCAGCAGTGAATACGGACAGGGAGCCGGCACAGATACGCAGTATTTT. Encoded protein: CASSEYGQGAGTDTQYF.